A selection of T cell receptor beta chains follows, all from one sample in a study of blood T cell repertoires in COVID-19. The data were produced by immunoSEQ multiplex PCR, yet TCRdb's version contains in-frame clones alone and is incomplete. Among 70,000 to 100,000 clones listed, roughly 90% were seen once. Specimen: peripheral blood. The receptors here all came from a man between 45 and 60 years old with COVID-19, enrolled during active disease. Both conserved end residues are part of each CDR3. A D gene is named only where the DNA matches it firmly.

TRBJ1-1 | TRBV3-1/TRBV3-2 | - | CASSLPGGLFGF
TRBJ1-1 | TRBV7-2 | TRBD1 | CASSRGQGNTEAFF
TRBJ2-7 | TRBV5-1 | - | CASSLVSGEGYEQYF
TRBJ1-1 | TRBV23-1 | TRBD1 | CASRADRAIGCVEAFF
TRBJ1-2 | TRBV19 | - | CASSFSTGSNYGYTF
TRBJ2-2 | TRBV7-2 | - | CASSYQRTGELFF
TRBJ2-5 | TRBV7-2 | TRBD1 | CASSPRQGATETQYF
TRBJ1-6 | TRBV2 | TRBD1 | CASDGKRTGGTSPLHF
TRBJ1-2 | TRBV10-2 | TRBD1 | CASSDSGTGGAGGYTF
TRBJ1-2 | TRBV11-1 | TRBD1 | CASSLRGSRGRDGYTF
TRBJ1-5 | TRBV19 | TRBD1 | CASSTTGVANQPQHF
TRBJ1-5 | TRBV7-8 | - | CASSSVGGGLANQPQHF
TRBJ2-5 | TRBV12-3/TRBV12-4 | - | CASVFVRGETQYF